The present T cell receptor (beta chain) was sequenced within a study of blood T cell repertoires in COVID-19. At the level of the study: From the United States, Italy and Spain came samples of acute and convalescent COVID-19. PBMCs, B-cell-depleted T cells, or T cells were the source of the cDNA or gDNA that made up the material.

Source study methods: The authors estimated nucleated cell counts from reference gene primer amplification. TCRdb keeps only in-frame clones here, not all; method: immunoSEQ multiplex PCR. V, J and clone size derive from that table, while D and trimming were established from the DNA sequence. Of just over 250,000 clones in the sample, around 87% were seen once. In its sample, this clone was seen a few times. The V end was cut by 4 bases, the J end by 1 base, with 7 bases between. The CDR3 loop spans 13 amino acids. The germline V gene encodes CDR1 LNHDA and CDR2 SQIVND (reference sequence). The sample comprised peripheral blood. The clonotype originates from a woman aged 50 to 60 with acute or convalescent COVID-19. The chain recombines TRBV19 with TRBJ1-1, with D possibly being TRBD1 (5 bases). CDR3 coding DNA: TGTGCCAGTAGTACCACAGGGAACACTGAAGCTTTCTTT. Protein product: CASSTTGNTEAFF. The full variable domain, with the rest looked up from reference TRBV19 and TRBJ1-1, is DGGITQSPKYLFRKEGQNVTLSCEQNLNHDAMYWYRQDPGQGLRLIYYSQIVNDFQKGDIAEGYSVSREKKESFPLTVTSAQKNPTAFYLCASSTTGNTEAFFGQGTRLTVV.